These T cell receptor beta chains were read from a single sample in a study of sequential checkpoint blockade in melanoma. TCRdb's table, derived via immunoSEQ multiplex PCR, lists solely in-frame clones and lacks some. This table holds around 39,000 clones, roughly 81% found once. The sequenced sample was CD8+ T cells sorted from blood (inferred from file names), obtained from a patient given nivolumab and ipilimumab in sequence. The receptors were gathered from a human donor with melanoma. Each CDR3 is given with its conserved first and last residue. The order of the fields is CDR3 protein, D gene, J gene, V gene. D genes are given only for firm matches.

CDR3aa: CASSPRSYEQYF
d_gene: NA
j_gene: TRBJ2-7
v_gene: TRBV7-9

CDR3aa: CASSEQGNTEAFF
d_gene: NA
j_gene: TRBJ1-1
v_gene: TRBV6-1

CDR3aa: CASSRQQGTTYNEQFF
d_gene: NA
j_gene: TRBJ2-1
v_gene: TRBV4-1

CDR3aa: CASSFVTTISYNEQFF
d_gene: NA
j_gene: TRBJ2-1
v_gene: TRBV27

CDR3aa: CASSSTGSPQETQYF
d_gene: TRBD1
j_gene: TRBJ2-5
v_gene: TRBV7-6

CDR3aa: CASSLYPGQPYQETQYF
d_gene: TRBD1
j_gene: TRBJ2-5
v_gene: TRBV7-6

CDR3aa: CASVGLGTGVREQYF
d_gene: TRBD1
j_gene: TRBJ2-7
v_gene: TRBV27

CDR3aa: CASSAQGDANYGYTF
d_gene: TRBD1
j_gene: TRBJ1-2
v_gene: TRBV19

CDR3aa: CASSSTTAGNTEAFF
d_gene: NA
j_gene: TRBJ1-1
v_gene: TRBV27

CDR3aa: CASSATSGQETQYF
d_gene: TRBD2
j_gene: TRBJ2-5
v_gene: TRBV5-1

CDR3aa: CASSPDNPNTEAFF
d_gene: NA
j_gene: TRBJ1-1
v_gene: TRBV28

CDR3aa: CASSLEGFNEQFF
d_gene: NA
j_gene: TRBJ2-1
v_gene: TRBV28

CDR3aa: CASSYSRSSYNEQFF
d_gene: NA
j_gene: TRBJ2-1
v_gene: TRBV6-5

CDR3aa: CASSEGTGALVKLFF
d_gene: TRBD1
j_gene: TRBJ1-4
v_gene: TRBV6-1

CDR3aa: CASSHLSPGTGPILYGYTF
d_gene: TRBD1
j_gene: TRBJ1-2
v_gene: TRBV4-1

CDR3aa: CASSLITDTQYF
d_gene: NA
j_gene: TRBJ2-3
v_gene: TRBV7-9

CDR3aa: CASSERAGEETQYF
d_gene: NA
j_gene: TRBJ2-5
v_gene: TRBV25-1

CDR3aa: CASSSGGVTTEAFF
d_gene: TRBD1
j_gene: TRBJ1-1
v_gene: TRBV7-8

CDR3aa: CASSDVYTAYEQYF
d_gene: NA
j_gene: NA
v_gene: TRBV6-1

CDR3aa: CASSFSGFGSTEAFF
d_gene: NA
j_gene: TRBJ1-1
v_gene: TRBV19

CDR3aa: CASSLGLAAGEQFF
d_gene: TRBD2
j_gene: TRBJ2-1
v_gene: TRBV19

CDR3aa: CASSLVSGAQETQYF
d_gene: NA
j_gene: TRBJ2-5
v_gene: TRBV7-9

CDR3aa: CASSLTSGSYNEQFF
d_gene: TRBD2
j_gene: TRBJ2-1
v_gene: TRBV27

CDR3aa: CASSDFRDSQETQYF
d_gene: TRBD1
j_gene: TRBJ2-5
v_gene: TRBV10-2

CDR3aa: CASSQDRGQGSYEQYF
d_gene: TRBD1
j_gene: TRBJ2-7
v_gene: TRBV4-1

CDR3aa: CASSPTGLYGEQYF
d_gene: NA
j_gene: TRBJ2-7
v_gene: TRBV4-1

CDR3aa: CASSSTQGFLSYEQYF
d_gene: NA
j_gene: TRBJ2-7
v_gene: TRBV27

CDR3aa: CASSLGGLTDTEAFF
d_gene: NA
j_gene: TRBJ1-1
v_gene: TRBV5-4

CDR3aa: CASSPVGGRKWYEQYF
d_gene: TRBD2
j_gene: NA
v_gene: TRBV27

CDR3aa: CASSLAQAPSYEQYF
d_gene: NA
j_gene: TRBJ2-7
v_gene: TRBV7-6

CDR3aa: CASSLDDFQETQYF
d_gene: NA
j_gene: TRBJ2-5
v_gene: TRBV28

CDR3aa: CASSLGTVNLLDYEQYF
d_gene: NA
j_gene: TRBJ2-7
v_gene: TRBV5-1

CDR3aa: CASSIAGGQETQYF
d_gene: TRBD2
j_gene: TRBJ2-5
v_gene: TRBV11-2

CDR3aa: CASSLTADYEQYF
d_gene: NA
j_gene: TRBJ2-7
v_gene: TRBV4-1

CDR3aa: CASSRTGTGKNTEAFF
d_gene: TRBD1
j_gene: TRBJ1-1
v_gene: TRBV28